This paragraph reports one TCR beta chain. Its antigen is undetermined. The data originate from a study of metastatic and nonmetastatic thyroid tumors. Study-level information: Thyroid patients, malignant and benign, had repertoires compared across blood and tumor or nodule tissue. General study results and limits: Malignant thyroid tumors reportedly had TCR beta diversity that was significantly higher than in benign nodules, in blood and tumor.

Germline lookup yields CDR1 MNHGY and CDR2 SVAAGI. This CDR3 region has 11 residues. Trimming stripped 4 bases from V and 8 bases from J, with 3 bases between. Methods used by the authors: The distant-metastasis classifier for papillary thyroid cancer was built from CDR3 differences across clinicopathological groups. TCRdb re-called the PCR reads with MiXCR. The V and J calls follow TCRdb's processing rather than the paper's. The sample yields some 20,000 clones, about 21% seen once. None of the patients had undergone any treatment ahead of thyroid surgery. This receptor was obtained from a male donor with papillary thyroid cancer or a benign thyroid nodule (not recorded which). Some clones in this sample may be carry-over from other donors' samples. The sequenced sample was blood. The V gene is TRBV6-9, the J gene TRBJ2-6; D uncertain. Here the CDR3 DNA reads TGTGCCAGCAGTTCGACCAACGTCCTGACTTTC. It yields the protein CASSSTNVLTF.